Below, 14 T cell receptor beta chains from the same sample are listed, as sequenced in a study of shared clonotypes between healthy human individuals. Profiled with immunoSEQ multiplex PCR; TCRdb holds only in-frame clones, not every one. The sample gives 2 million to 2.5 million clones, about 95% of which show up once; more than 0.1% is in the top ten. The sequenced sample consisted of naive CD4+ T cells sorted from blood. The subset is: CD45RA+ positively selected. The receptors were sampled from a man aged 18 to 29 in good health.

The V call is TRBV10-2, the J call TRBJ1-2; D remains unclear. CDR1 and CDR2 from the germline V gene are WSHSY and SAAADI. The CDR3 is 13 residues long. The V and J ends lost 7 bases and 2 bases respectively, with 11 bases between them. The CDR3, as DNA: TGCGCCAGCACCGGGCAGGAGAACTATGGCTACACCTTC. The encoded protein is CASTGQENYGYTF.

The genes are TRBV7-6 and TRBJ1-1; D not resolved. There are 13 residues in the CDR3. Germline V gene lookup returns CDR1 SGHVS and CDR2 FNYEAQ. Deletions cut 5 bases from V and 0 bases from J, with 7 bases between. CDR3 coding DNA: TGTGCCAGCAGCACATGGTTGAACACTGAAGCTTTCTTT. This codes for CASSTWLNTEAFF.

V usage is TRBV7-9 and J usage is TRBJ2-5; a possible D gene is TRBD2 (5 bases). CDR3 length equals 15 residues. Germline V CDR1 and CDR2: SEHNR, FQNEAQ (reference sequence). V was trimmed by 3 bases and J by 4 bases, leaving 15 bases between them. This chain's CDR3 is CASSFAGGRGETQYF. CDR3 nucleotide sequence: TGTGCCAGCAGCTTTGCAGGAGGACGGGGAGAGACCCAGTACTTC.

The chain's CDR3 is CASSARRDKGSYEQYF. The DNA for the CDR3 is TGCGCCAGCAGCGCCCGCCGGGACAAGGGTTCCTACGAGCAGTACTTC. The V call is TRBV5-1, the J call TRBJ2-7, with a possible D match to TRBD1 (6 bases). Germline assignment: CDR1 SGHRS and CDR2 YFSETQ. The CDR3 extends over 16 amino acids. V was shortened by 4 bases and J by 1 base, with 18 bases between the two germline ends. The full variable domain, its missing parts supplied by reference TRBV5-1 and TRBJ2-7, is KAGVTQTPRYLIKTRGQQVTLSCSPISGHRSVSWYQQTPGQGLQFLFEYFSETQRNKGNFPGRFSGRQFSNSRSEMNVSTLELGDSALYLCASSARRDKGSYEQYFGPGTRLTVT.

The rearrangement joins TRBV2 to TRBJ1-5; weak D call: TRBD1 (5 bases). V dropped 10 bases and J dropped 0 bases, with 16 bases sitting between them. This CDR3 comprises 15 residues. CDR1 and CDR2 from the germline V gene are SNHLY and FYNNEI. CDR3 nucleotide sequence: TGTGCCACCAGACAAGAGGGGACTAGCAATCAGCCCCAGCATTTT. This encodes CATRQEGTSNQPQHF.

As for this clone: A single base separates this from a much larger clone, so it may be a read error. The genes are TRBV7-3 and TRBJ1-5, with no clear D. Germline V gene sequence: CDR1 SGHTA, CDR2 FQGTGA. The CDR3 sequence is 15 residues long. V gave up 5 bases and J gave up 4 bases, with 15 bases separating them. This CDR3 reads CASSQDSTPNQPQHF. DNA for the CDR3: TGTGCCAGCAGCCAAGATTCGACCCCTAATCAGCCCCAGCATTTT.

The rearrangement links TRBV19 to TRBJ2-1, with TRBD2 as a possible D gene (6 bases). The CDR3 sequence is 16 residues long. CDR1 LNHDA and CDR2 SQIVND come from the germline V gene (reference sequence). V lost 0 bases, J lost 8 bases, and 17 bases lay in between. For the CDR3, the DNA is TGTGCCAGTAGTATAGATCAGAGGGCGGGGAGTTATGAGCAGTTCTTC. Its translation is CASSIDQRAGSYEQFF.

This clone was detected only once. This chain joins TRBV28 and TRBJ2-7; D could derive from TRBD1 or TRBD2 (5 bases each). With 8 bases removed from V and 0 bases from J, the gap between germline ends came to 20 bases. Germline assignment: CDR1 MDHEN and CDR2 SYDVKM. The CDR3 has 16 residues. DNA of the CDR3: TGTGCCAGCCTTCCCAGTGGGGGAGTAGGCTCCTACGAGCAGTACTTC. It codes for CASLPSGGVGSYEQYF.

The chain uses TRBV6-1 and TRBJ1-2; 7 bases line up with TRBD1. The CDR3 is made up of 12 amino acids. Germline V gives CDR1 MNHNS, CDR2 SASEGT. After removal of 4 bases from V and 5 bases from J, the junction contained 1 base not matched to a gene. Written as DNA, the CDR3 is TGTGCCAGCAGTGGGGACAGTTATGGCTACACCTTC. Its translation: CASSGDSYGYTF.

The chain links TRBV5-8 to TRBJ1-5; perhaps TRBD1 as D (6 bases). V was cut by 0 bases and J by 5 bases, with 15 bases left in between. The CDR3 runs to 16 residues. Germline V CDR1 and CDR2: SGHTS, YDEGEE. The CDR3 DNA reads as TGTGCCAGCAGCTTGGAGTTGGGGGACACCGATCAGCCCCAGCATTTT. It translates to CASSLELGDTDQPQHF. The variable domain in full, with the rest retrieved from reference TRBV5-8 and TRBJ1-5, is EAGVTQSPTHLIKTRGQQATLRCSPISGHTSVYWYQQALGLGLQFLLWYDEGEERNRGNFPPRFSGRQFPNYSSELNVNALELEDSALYLCASSLELGDTDQPQHFGDGTRLSIL.

The chain uses TRBV7-8 and TRBJ1-4, with D hard to call. Germline lookup yields CDR1 SGHVS and CDR2 FQNEAQ. The length of the CDR3 is 13 residues. V shed 3 bases and J shed 4 bases, with 6 bases lying between them. CDR3 sequence: CASSFTFNEKLFF. DNA for the CDR3: TGTGCCAGCAGCTTTACCTTTAATGAAAAACTGTTTTTT.

The gene calls are TRBV19 and TRBJ2-2, with 12 nucleotides matching TRBD2. The germline CDR1 and CDR2 sequences are LNHDA and SQIVND (reference sequence). With V trimmed by 10 bases and J by 5 bases, 14 bases remained unmatched. The CDR3 loop spans 17 amino acids. The DNA of the CDR3 is TGTGCCACCATGAACTCCCTAGCGGGAGGGCAAACCGGGGAGCTGTTTTTT. Encoded protein: CATMNSLAGGQTGELFF.

To note about this clone: This could be a read error, since a much larger clone is one nucleotide away. The chain links TRBV4-2 to TRBJ2-1; no reliable D call. The CDR3 runs to 13 residues. Germline CDR1 and CDR2: LGHNA and YNFKEQ. The V end lost 1 base, the J end lost 6 bases, and 7 bases lay between the germline ends. The CDR3 protein is CASSQGPGNEQFF. CDR3 nucleotides: TGTGCCAGCAGCCAAGGACCGGGCAATGAGCAGTTCTTC.

A remark on this clone: Other DNA variants within this sample encode the same CDR3. This chain uses TRBV5-1 with TRBJ1-2; D is ambiguous. V lost 2 bases to trimming and J lost 3 bases, with 5 bases between them. Germline loops: CDR1 SGHRS, CDR2 YFSETQ. The CDR3 spans 12 residues. CDR3 sequence (DNA): TGCGCCAGCAGCTTTTCGGACTATGGCTACACCTTC. It encodes CASSFSDYGYTF.